This entry lists 28 T cell receptor beta chains sequenced from one sample in a study of blood T cell repertoires in COVID-19. Some clones are missing from TCRdb's copy, which holds only in-frame ones; the method was immunoSEQ multiplex PCR. This table has under 70,000 clones, roughly 84% appearing once. Material: peripheral blood. The origin of the receptors is a woman aged 18 to 35 with acute or convalescent COVID-19.

The V gene is TRBV19, the J gene TRBJ1-2; 7 bases map to TRBD1. The germline V gene encodes CDR1 LNHDA and CDR2 SQIVND (reference sequence). V was pared by 4 bases and J by 0 bases, with 5 bases of the junction left unmatched. The CDR3 totals 15 residues. CDR3 residues: CASSTGTAPNYGYTF. For the CDR3, the DNA is TGTGCCAGTAGTACGGGGACAGCGCCTAACTATGGCTACACCTTC. The variable domain in full, completed from reference TRBV19 and TRBJ1-2, reads DGGITQSPKYLFRKEGQNVTLSCEQNLNHDAMYWYRQDPGQGLRLIYYSQIVNDFQKGDIAEGYSVSREKKESFPLTVTSAQKNPTAFYLCASSTGTAPNYGYTFGSGTRLTVV.

The genes are TRBV5-1 and TRBJ2-6; no firm D call. The CDR3 is 15 amino acids. The germline gives CDR1 SGHRS, CDR2 YFSETQ. V shed 2 bases and J shed 0 bases, with 6 bases lying between them. CDR3 in DNA: TGCGCCAGCAGCTTATCAGGCTCTGGGGCCAACGTCCTGACTTTC. This gives the protein CASSLSGSGANVLTF.

V usage is TRBV7-9 and J usage is TRBJ1-4; 8 nucleotides align to TRBD1. Germline V gene data show CDR1 as SEHNR and CDR2 as FQNEAQ (reference sequence). Trimming at V came to 4 bases and at J to 3 bases, leaving 4 bases not matched to a gene. There are 15 residues in the CDR3. The CDR3 protein is CASSSGQGANEKLFF. In DNA form, the CDR3 reads TGTGCCAGCAGCTCCGGACAGGGAGCTAATGAAAAACTGTTTTTT.

In this sample, this clone turned up once. The rearrangement links TRBV28 to TRBJ1-2; 9 nucleotides agree with TRBD1. Germline lookup yields CDR1 MDHEN and CDR2 SYDVKM. J was trimmed by 8 bases and V by 6 bases; bases with no gene match: 13. The CDR3 is 15 residues long. CDR3 region: CASRSTGGAGRGYTF. The DNA of the CDR3 is TGTGCCAGCAGGTCCACAGGGGGCGCCGGACGGGGCTACACCTTC.

The chain recombines TRBV15 with TRBJ2-7; TRBD1 matches at 7 bases. The CDR3 sequence is 15 residues long. With V trimmed by 2 bases and J by 0 bases, 4 bases remained unmatched. Germline loops: CDR1 LNHNV, CDR2 YYDKDF (reference sequence). CDR3 residues: CATSRYRGSSYEQYF. The CDR3 DNA sequence: TGTGCCACCAGCAGATACAGGGGCAGCTCCTACGAGCAGTACTTC.

This chain uses TRBV2 with TRBJ2-5; 8 bases are a match to TRBD2. The CDR3 length is 14 residues. CDR1 is SNHLY and CDR2 is FYNNEI in the germline V gene. V lost 4 bases and J lost 7; bases outside the gene matches: 8. CDR3 coding DNA: TGTGCCAGCAGTGGGGAGCGGGGGAGGGGGACCCAGTACTTC. It codes for CASSGERGRGTQYF. The full variable domain, with the rest looked up from reference TRBV2 and TRBJ2-5, is EPEVTQTPSHQVTQMGQEVILRCVPISNHLYFYWYRQILGQKVEFLVSFYNNEISEKSEIFDDQFSVERPDGSNFTLKIRSTKLEDSAMYFCASSGERGRGTQYFGPGTRLLVL.

This rearrangement joins TRBV7-9 to TRBJ2-7; 12 nucleotides line up with TRBD2. In germline, CDR1 is SEHNR, CDR2 FQNEAQ (reference sequence). After removal of 5 bases from V and 1 base from J, the junction contained 3 bases not matched to a gene. CDR3 length: 15 amino acids. DNA for the CDR3: TGTGCCAGCAGCGCAGGACTAGCGGGATCCTACGAGCAGTACTTC. It codes for CASSAGLAGSYEQYF.

The rearrangement uses TRBV7-2 and TRBJ1-2; a possible D gene is TRBD1 (5 bases). CDR1 SGHTA and CDR2 FQGNSA come from the germline V gene. The CDR3 is 16 residues long. V was shortened by 8 bases and J by 4 bases, with 23 bases between the two germline ends. The CDR3 spells CASDFEAGRKSYGYTF. The DNA of the CDR3 is TGTGCCAGCGACTTCGAGGCGGGACGGAAAAGCTATGGCTACACCTTC.

The chain combines TRBV2 with TRBJ1-1; 8 positions match TRBD1. Trimming removed 4 bases from V and 11 bases from J; junction bases left unmatched: 6. This CDR3 is 12 amino acids long. Germline V gene sequence: CDR1 SNHLY, CDR2 FYNNEI. The CDR3, as DNA: TGTGCCAGCAGTGTGAGGACAGGGTTGGCTTTCTTT. It yields the protein CASSVRTGLAFF.

The chain employs TRBV2 and TRBJ2-7, with TRBD1 identical over 7 bases. J was trimmed by 2 bases and V by 11 bases; bases with no gene match: 15. From germline, CDR1 is SNHLY and CDR2 FYNNEI. CDR3 length equals 15 residues. The CDR3 loop is CAPSTTTGYPYEQYF. The CDR3 coding sequence is TGTGCCCCCAGCACCACGACAGGGTACCCCTACGAGCAGTACTTC.

The gene calls are TRBV14 and TRBJ2-2; TRBD2 aligns across 14 bases. The CDR3 runs 18 residues. Germline lookup yields CDR1 SGHDN and CDR2 FVKESK. Losses at the gene ends were 0 bases for V and 4 bases for J; bases not matched to a gene: 4. This CDR3 reads CASSQESGLAGVTGELFF. CDR3 DNA sequence: TGTGCCAGCAGCCAAGAGTCGGGACTAGCGGGAGTCACCGGGGAGCTGTTTTTT.

The CDR3 region has the DNA TGTGCCAGCAGCGTAGGACCTGGGGCATACGAGCAGTACTTC. As protein: CASSVGPGAYEQYF. The chain combines TRBV9 with TRBJ2-7; D might be TRBD1 (5 bases). The CDR3 is 14 amino acids. V was clipped by 0 bases and J by 4 bases, with 11 bases between them. Germline V gene data show CDR1 as SGDLS and CDR2 as YYNGEE.

V gene TRBV7-9 combines with J gene TRBJ2-7, with D perhaps TRBD2 (6 bases). This CDR3 spans 16 amino acids. Trimming left V 3 bases short and J 1 base short, with 16 bases between. Looked up from germline, CDR1 is SEHNR and CDR2 is FQNEAQ (reference sequence). The CDR3 nucleotides are TGTGCCAGCAGCTTTTCTTTGGCTAGCGCATCCTACGAGCAGTACTTC. This sequence encodes CASSFSLASASYEQYF.

This clone was observed a handful of times. V gene TRBV7-2 combines with J gene TRBJ2-7; TRBD2 matches at 8 bases. Germline trimming cut 5 bases from V and 6 bases from J; bases unmatched to any gene: 9. The CDR3 loop spans 14 amino acids. From germline, CDR1 is SGHTA and CDR2 FQGNSA. CDR3 in amino acids: CASSRTGTSTEQYF. In DNA, the CDR3 is TGTGCCAGCAGCCGCACCGGGACTAGTACCGAGCAGTACTTC.

J is TRBJ2-1 and V is TRBV7-2; D remains ambiguous. This CDR3 comprises 11 residues. V shed 1 base and J shed 7 bases, with 2 bases lying between them. The V gene's germline CDR1 is SGHTA and CDR2 FQGNSA. Here the CDR3 reads CASSLVNEQFF. In DNA form, the CDR3 reads TGTGCCAGCAGCTTAGTAAATGAGCAGTTCTTC.

This clone appeared a single time. CDR3 sequence reads: CASRDRDRGEQYF. The CDR3 DNA follows: TGTGCCAGCCGGGACAGAGACCGGGGCGAGCAGTACTTC. The chain links TRBV6-5 to TRBJ2-7, with 7 bases matching TRBD1. The CDR3 is 13 residues long. J was trimmed by 6 bases and V by 8 bases; bases with no gene match: 10. Germline lookup yields CDR1 MNHEY and CDR2 SVGAGI.

As to this clone: Other nucleotide sequences in the sample specify the same CDR3. V and J are TRBV7-2 and TRBJ1-5; D is unclear. Looked up from germline, CDR1 is SGHTA and CDR2 is FQGNSA. The CDR3 is made up of 12 amino acids. Trimming shortened V by 1 base and J by 6 bases, and 4 bases separated the two germline ends. The CDR3 bases are TGTGCCAGCAGCTTAGTCGGTCAGCCCCAGCATTTT. It is translated as CASSLVGQPQHF.

V and J are TRBV20-1 and TRBJ1-1; the D is unclear. Germline V gene data show CDR1 as DFQATT and CDR2 as SNEGSKA (reference sequence). The V end was cut by 1 base, the J end by 6 bases, with 6 bases between. This CDR3 has 11 amino acids. The DNA for the CDR3 is TGCAGTGCTAGAGTGAGCGCTGAAGCTTTCTTT. It translates to CSARVSAEAFF.

This chain connects TRBV19 to TRBJ1-2; 9 bases match TRBD1. CDR1 and CDR2 from the germline V gene are LNHDA and SQIVND (reference sequence). The V segment lost 3 bases and the J segment 7 bases; nucleotides outside the gene matches: 18. The CDR3 sequence is 18 residues long. The CDR3 loop is CASSIGVSGTGRSGGYTF. For the CDR3, the DNA is TGTGCCAGTAGTATTGGTGTTAGCGGGACAGGGCGGTCCGGTGGCTACACCTTC.

The CDR3 spells CAWKQGADTEAFF. The CDR3 region has the DNA TGTGCCTGGAAACAGGGGGCGGACACTGAAGCTTTCTTT. The chain is built from TRBV30 and TRBJ1-1, with 9 bases identical to TRBD1. The trim removed 4 bases at V and 3 bases at J, leaving 3 bases unmatched. The CDR3 has 13 amino acids. Looked up from germline, CDR1 is GTSNPN and CDR2 is SVGIG (reference sequence).

The chain couples TRBV10-3 to TRBJ1-1; 7 positions agree with TRBD1. The CDR3 loop spans 16 amino acids. V shed 2 bases, J shed 7 bases, and the junction held 13 bases outside the gene matches. Germline CDR1 and CDR2: ENHRY and SYGVKD. This CDR3 reads CAISEHGAGGVGEAFF. The CDR3 region has the DNA TGTGCCATCAGTGAGCACGGGGCAGGGGGAGTGGGTGAAGCTTTCTTT.

In nucleotides, the CDR3 is TGTGCCAGCAGCCCGACGCAAACTCTGGCGGGACCACGCTACAATGAGCAGTTCTTC. Amino acids: CASSPTQTLAGPRYNEQFF. The chain uses TRBV7-6 and TRBJ2-1; maybe TRBD2 (6 bases). The V end lost 5 bases, the J end lost 3 bases, and 26 bases lay between the germline ends. The CDR3 runs to 19 residues. Germline V gene data show CDR1 as SGHVS and CDR2 as FNYEAQ.

The V and J genes are TRBV5-1 and TRBJ2-5; 10 positions match TRBD2. This CDR3 spans 16 amino acids. J gave up 3 bases and V 2 bases, and 7 bases lay outside the gene matches. CDR1 and CDR2 (germline): SGHRS, YFSETQ. The CDR3, as DNA: TGCGCCAGCAGCTTATCGGCTAGCGGGGGAAAAGAGACCCAGTACTTC. It yields the protein CASSLSASGGKETQYF.

This chain connects TRBV18 to TRBJ2-2; the match to TRBD1 covers 9 bases. From germline, CDR1 is KGHSH and CDR2 LQKENI. Trimming cost V 4 bases and J 3 bases; bases outside gene matches: 3. The CDR3 length is 15 residues. Here the CDR3 reads CASSHRTGDTGELFF. The DNA of the CDR3 is TGTGCCAGCTCACATCGGACAGGGGACACCGGGGAGCTGTTTTTT.

In its sample, this clone was seen a few times. The J gene is TRBJ2-7, the V gene TRBV4-1, with TRBD1 identical over 10 bases. The V and J ends lost 4 bases and 3 bases, in that order; junction bases with no gene match: 9. The CDR3 consists of 16 residues. Germline V CDR1 and CDR2: MGHRA, YSYEKL. Here the CDR3 DNA reads TGCGCCAGCAGCCGAGGGAGGACAGGGGGATTCTACGAGCAGTACTTC. This encodes CASSRGRTGGFYEQYF.

This chain uses TRBV28 with TRBJ1-3; D is undetermined. With 2 bases removed from V and 0 bases from J, the gap between germline ends came to 11 bases. There are 16 residues in the CDR3. Germline V CDR1 and CDR2: MDHEN, SYDVKM. CDR3 residues: CASSLVGETSGNTIYF. The DNA for the CDR3 is TGTGCCAGCAGTTTAGTCGGAGAGACCTCTGGAAACACCATATATTTT.

A single count supports this clone. This chain joins TRBV30 and TRBJ1-2; 7 nucleotides line up with TRBD1. Germline V gene data show CDR1 as GTSNPN and CDR2 as SVGIG (reference sequence). The CDR3 is made up of 13 amino acids. J gave up 5 bases and V 6 bases, and 9 bases lay outside the gene matches. The CDR3 nucleotides read TGTGCCTGCCCAAAACTGACAGGGTATGGCTACACCTTC. This translates into CACPKLTGYGYTF.

This clone was detected only once. The chain couples TRBV7-9 to TRBJ1-2; D is undetermined. This CDR3 is 13 amino acids long. The germline gives CDR1 SEHNR, CDR2 FQNEAQ (reference sequence). The germline V and J ends were trimmed by 5 bases and 4 bases, with 11 bases remaining between them. The CDR3 nucleotides are TGTGCCAGCAGCCCGGGGATCGTCTATGGCTACACCTTC. This gives the protein CASSPGIVYGYTF.